This T cell receptor (beta chain) was observed in a study of cytomegalovirus exposure and HLA in healthy donors. Regarding the study as a whole: Donor immune exposure was known only as CMV serostatus. Listed as cytomegalovirus-associated were over 150 TCR beta chains. Earlier findings revealed that most TCR beta V segments proved productive either about 87% or about 30% of the time. Sequencing depth roughly uniform across donors was assumed in presence/absence analyses.

This clone was seen only a few times. The antigen is undetermined. Germline values: CDR1 SGDLS, CDR2 YYNGEE. The CDR3 spans 19 residues. The V end was cut by 3 bases, the J end by 0 bases, with 21 bases between. The PCR made use of 60 Vbeta and 13 Jbeta primers. Sequencing was performed with immunoSEQ multiplex PCR; in TCRdb, only in-frame clones are kept and a portion is missing. The profile shows under 130,000 clones, more than 9.5% of them singletons. The genes are TRBV9 and TRBJ1-4, with D tentatively TRBD1 (5 bases). The sequence was obtained from a man aged 40-50 years in good health and CMV-seropositive. The specimen sequenced was PBMCs. In nucleotides, the CDR3 is TGTGCCAGCAGCGCCGGGGTGTGGTCAGGGACTACAACTAATGAAAAACTGTTTTTT. Its protein is CASSAGVWSGTTTNEKLFF.